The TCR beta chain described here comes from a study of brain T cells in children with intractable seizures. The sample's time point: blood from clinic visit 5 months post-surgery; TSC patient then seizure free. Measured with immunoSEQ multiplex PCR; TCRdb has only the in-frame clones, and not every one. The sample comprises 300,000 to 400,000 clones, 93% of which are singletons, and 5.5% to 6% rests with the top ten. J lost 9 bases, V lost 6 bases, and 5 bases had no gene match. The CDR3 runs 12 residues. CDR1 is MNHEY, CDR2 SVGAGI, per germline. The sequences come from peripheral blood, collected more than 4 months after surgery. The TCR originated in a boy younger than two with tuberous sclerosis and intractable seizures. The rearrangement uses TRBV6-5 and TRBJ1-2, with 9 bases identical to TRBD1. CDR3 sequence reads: CASRGDRDSYTF. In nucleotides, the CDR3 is TGTGCCAGCAGGGGGGACAGGGACAGCTACACCTTC.